The 16 T cell receptor beta chains in this list originate from one sample, sequenced in a study of T cells in Graves' hyperthyroidism and ophthalmopathy. Amplification yielded TCR beta CDR3 regions, with RNA transcripts as the source. An initial round of RT-PCR targeting the TCR CDR3 relied on the HTBI primer set. TCRdb re-called the multiplex PCR reads through MiXCR, storing one row per CDR3 protein. The repertoire includes about 350,000 distinct CDR3 sequences, about a sixth of them detected once, and roughly 35% sits in the top ten. The sequencing sample was made of blood. The receptor set was obtained from a woman in her twenties or thirties with Graves' hyperthyroidism that later progressed to Graves' ophthalmopathy.

This clonotype was counted between two and nine times. The chain joins TRBV6-2 or TRBV6-3 to TRBJ2-1; D possibly corresponds to TRBD1 (6 bases). Trimming cost V 6 bases and J 3 bases, with 21 bases left between them. Per the germline V gene, CDR1 is MNHEY and CDR2 is SVGEGT. The CDR3 loop spans 17 amino acids. The CDR3 spells CASRAQAGTPSYNEQFF. The CDR3 DNA is TGTGCCAGCAGAGCCCAGGCAGGGACACCAAGCTACAATGAGCAGTTCTTC.

This clonotype was detected many times. The J gene is TRBJ1-1, the V gene TRBV6-1; D call uncertain. Germline V gives CDR1 MNHNS, CDR2 SASEGT. The CDR3 loop spans 15 amino acids. Trimming took off 5 bases at V and 6 bases at J, with 19 bases between the two ends. The DNA for the CDR3 is TGTGCCAGCAGTCTAGAGGGCGCCGGCGTCGCTGAAGCTTTCTTT. Translated, it gives CASSLEGAGVAEAFF.

Of note for this clonotype: A much larger clone sits a single nucleotide away, making a read error possible. The chain carries TRBV12-3 or TRBV12-4 and TRBJ1-4, with D unresolved. This CDR3 has 15 residues. The CDR3 DNA reads TGTGCCGGCAGTTTTTTTACAGAACTTGGTGAAAAACTGTTTTTT. Its protein product is CAGSFFTELGEKLFF.

This clonotype was recorded many times. The chain joins TRBV11-2 to TRBJ2-3; a weak D match, TRBD2 (5 bases). Deletions cut 5 bases from V and 2 bases from J, with 11 bases between. The CDR3 covers 14 residues. Germline CDR1 reads SGHAT; CDR2 reads FQNNGV. The CDR3, as DNA: TGTGCCAGCAGCCCTCGGGGATACACAGATACGCAGTATTTT. Its protein is CASSPRGYTDTQYF.

This clonotype was seen ten or more times. The V gene is TRBV5-1, the J gene TRBJ2-7, with TRBD1 matching 9 bases. Germline-derived CDR1 and CDR2 are SGHRS and YFSETQ. V lost 3 bases and J lost 1; bases outside the gene matches: 5. The CDR3 contains 15 residues. The CDR3 nucleotides read TGCGCCAGCAGCTCAGGACAGGGGACGTCCTACGAGCAGTACTTC. It yields the protein CASSSGQGTSYEQYF.

This chain connects TRBV6-2 or TRBV6-3 to TRBJ2-1, with 12 bases identical to TRBD2. The CDR3 consists of 15 residues. V dropped 5 bases and J dropped 9; count of bases not matched to a gene: 8. Germline CDR1 MNHEY, CDR2 SVGEGT. CDR3 residues: CASSRLAGGDSEQFF. CDR3 DNA: TGTGCCAGCAGTCGCCTAGCGGGAGGGGATAGTGAGCAGTTCTTC.

The sample holds many counts of this clonotype. V is TRBV6-1 and J is TRBJ1-2; unclear D gene. This CDR3 is 13 amino acids long. V shed 6 bases and J shed 3 bases, with 11 bases lying between them. CDR1 and CDR2 from the germline V gene are MNHNS and SASEGT. The CDR3 reads CASSRNTDYGYTF. The CDR3, as DNA: TGTGCCAGCAGCAGAAATACAGACTATGGCTACACCTTC.

The rearrangement uses TRBV2 and TRBJ2-3; 11 nucleotides match TRBD1. J lost 4 bases, V lost 4 bases, and 4 bases had no gene match. Looked up from germline, CDR1 is SNHLY and CDR2 is FYNNEI. The CDR3 has 15 amino acids. The CDR3 sequence is CASSVWGQGADTQYF. For the CDR3, the DNA is TGTGCCAGCAGTGTTTGGGGACAGGGGGCAGATACGCAGTATTTT.

At least ten counts were recorded for this clonotype. V and J are TRBV6-2 or TRBV6-3 and TRBJ1-4; 9 nucleotides line up with TRBD1. The CDR3 totals 13 residues. The V gene's germline CDR1 is MNHEY and CDR2 SVGEGT. After removal of 5 bases from V and 6 bases from J, the junction contained 1 base not matched to a gene. CDR3 residues: CASSRDRDEKLFF. The CDR3 DNA reads as TGTGCCAGCAGTCGGGACAGGGATGAAAAACTGTTTTTT.

In this sample, this clonotype turned up many times. The gene calls are TRBV29-1 and TRBJ1-1; TRBD1 matches at 9 bases. The CDR3 consists of 15 residues. The V segment lost 6 bases and the J segment 4 bases; nucleotides outside the gene matches: 12. In germline, CDR1 is SQVTM, CDR2 ANQGSEA. CDR3 coding DNA: TGCAGCGTGGTCCCGGGACAGGGTCGGGGCACTGAAGCTTTCTTT. The encoded protein is CSVVPGQGRGTEAFF.

To note about this clonotype: A much larger clone differs from this one at a single base, so this may be a read error. This rearrangement joins TRBV7-9 to TRBJ1-6; TRBD1 matches 7 bases. Germline CDR1 SEHNR, CDR2 FQNEAQ (reference sequence). The CDR3 totals 15 residues. Losses at the gene ends were 4 bases for V and 15 bases for J; bases not matched to a gene: 15. The CDR3 is CASSSDRAPRGFLHF. The CDR3 DNA is TGTGCCAGCAGCTCAGACAGGGCTCCTAGGGGATTCCTCCACTTT.

This clonotype was observed many times. The chain carries TRBV2 and TRBJ2-1; D unclear. CDR1 and CDR2 (germline): SNHLY, FYNNEI. Trimming cost V 0 bases and J 2 bases, with 8 bases left between them. CDR3 size: 15 residues. CDR3 coding DNA: TGTGCCAGCAGTGAAGCAGGGTTCCCCTACAATGAGCAGTTCTTC. It encodes CASSEAGFPYNEQFF.

This clonotype occurred many times. The chain employs TRBV28 and TRBJ1-1; D ambiguous. The CDR3 covers 11 residues. Trimming left V 6 bases short and J 4 bases short, with 6 bases between. CDR1 MDHEN and CDR2 SYDVKM come from the germline V gene. The CDR3 is CASRDGTEAFF. DNA of the CDR3: TGTGCCAGCAGAGACGGCACTGAAGCTTTCTTT.

The chain is built from TRBV3-1 and TRBJ2-1; TRBD2 aligns across 14 bases. The V segment lost 4 bases and the J segment 2 bases; nucleotides outside the gene matches: 7. CDR1 is LGHDT and CDR2 is YNNKEL in the germline V gene (reference sequence). CDR3 length equals 18 residues. CDR3 sequence reads: CASSLAGTSGSPYNEQFF. The CDR3 DNA reads as TGTGCCAGCAGCCTAGCCGGGACTAGCGGGAGTCCCTACAATGAGCAGTTCTTC.

This clonotype was found many times. The chain employs TRBV11-3 and TRBJ2-4; D gene unclear. This CDR3 is 13 amino acids long. The ends were cut back, 5 bases at V and 9 bases at J, with 14 bases in the middle. Germline V gives CDR1 SGHNT, CDR2 YENEEA. This CDR3 reads CASSQKGIGIQYF. The CDR3 DNA follows: TGTGCCAGCAGCCAGAAGGGCATCGGCATTCAGTACTTC.

Comments on this clonotype: This may stem from a read error, because a much larger clone lies one nucleotide away. The chain couples TRBV20-1 to TRBJ2-1; D may be TRBD2 (6 bases). Trimming took 7 bases from V and 9 from J, leaving 19 bases between them. The CDR3 extends over 13 amino acids. Per germline, CDR1 DFQATT and CDR2 SNEGSKA (reference sequence). CDR3 sequence: CSVRRQTGGEQFF. In DNA form, the CDR3 reads TGCAGTGTCAGACGGCAGACCGGGGGTGAGCAGTTCTTC.